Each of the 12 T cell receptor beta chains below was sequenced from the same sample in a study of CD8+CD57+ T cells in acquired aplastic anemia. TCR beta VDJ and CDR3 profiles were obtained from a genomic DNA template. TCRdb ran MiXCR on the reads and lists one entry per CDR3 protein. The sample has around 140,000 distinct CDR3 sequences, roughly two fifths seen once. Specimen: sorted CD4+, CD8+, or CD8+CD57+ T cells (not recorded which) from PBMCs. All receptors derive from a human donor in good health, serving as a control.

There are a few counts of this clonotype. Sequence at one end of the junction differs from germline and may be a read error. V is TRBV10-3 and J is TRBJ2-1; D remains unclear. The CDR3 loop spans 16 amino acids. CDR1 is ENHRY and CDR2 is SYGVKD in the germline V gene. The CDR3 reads CASSPPGVPMRNEQFF. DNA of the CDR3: TGTGCCAGCAGTCCCCCCGGAGTTCCCATGAGGAATGAGCAGTTCTTC.

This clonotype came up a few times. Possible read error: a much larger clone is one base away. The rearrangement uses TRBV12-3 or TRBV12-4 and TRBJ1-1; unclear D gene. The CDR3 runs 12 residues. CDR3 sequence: CANSSMTWAAFF. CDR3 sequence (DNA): TGTGCCAACAGTTCCATGACATGGGCAGCTTTCTTT.

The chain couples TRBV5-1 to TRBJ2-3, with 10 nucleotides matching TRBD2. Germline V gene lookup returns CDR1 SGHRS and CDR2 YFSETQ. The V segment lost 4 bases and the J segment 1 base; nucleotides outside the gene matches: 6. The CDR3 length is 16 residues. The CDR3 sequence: CASSDLLAGGTDTQYF. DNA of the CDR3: TGCGCCAGCAGCGATCTCCTAGCGGGGGGCACAGATACGCAGTATTTT.

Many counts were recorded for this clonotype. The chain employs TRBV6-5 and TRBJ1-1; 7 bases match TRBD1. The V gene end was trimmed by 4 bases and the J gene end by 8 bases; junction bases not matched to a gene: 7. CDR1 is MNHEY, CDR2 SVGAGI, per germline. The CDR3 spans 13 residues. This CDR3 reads CASSFDRAREAFF. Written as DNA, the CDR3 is TGTGCCAGCAGTTTTGACAGGGCCAGAGAAGCTTTCTTT.

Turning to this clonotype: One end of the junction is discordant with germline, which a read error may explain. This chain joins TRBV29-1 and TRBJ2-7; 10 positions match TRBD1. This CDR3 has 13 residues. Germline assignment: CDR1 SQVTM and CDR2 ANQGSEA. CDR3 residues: CSVEGQGVYEQYF. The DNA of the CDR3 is TGCAGCGTCGAAGGACAGGGGGTCTACGAGCAGTACTTC.

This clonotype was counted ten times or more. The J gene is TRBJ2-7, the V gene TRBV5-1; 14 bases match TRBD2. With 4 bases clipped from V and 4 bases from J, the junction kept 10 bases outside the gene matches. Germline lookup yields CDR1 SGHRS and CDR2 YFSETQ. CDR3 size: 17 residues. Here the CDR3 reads CASSRRLAGGPGYEQYF. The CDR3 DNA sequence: TGCGCCAGCAGCCGCCGACTAGCGGGAGGGCCAGGATACGAGCAGTACTTC.

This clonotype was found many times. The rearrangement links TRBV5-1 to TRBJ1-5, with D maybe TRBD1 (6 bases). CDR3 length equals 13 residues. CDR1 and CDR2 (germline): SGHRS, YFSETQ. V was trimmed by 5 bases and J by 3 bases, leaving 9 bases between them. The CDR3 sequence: CASRGGDNQPQHF. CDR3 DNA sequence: TGCGCCAGCAGAGGGGGAGACAATCAGCCCCAGCATTTT.

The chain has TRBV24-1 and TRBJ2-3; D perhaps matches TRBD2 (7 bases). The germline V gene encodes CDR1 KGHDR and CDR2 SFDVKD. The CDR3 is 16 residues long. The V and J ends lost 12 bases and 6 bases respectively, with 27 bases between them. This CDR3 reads CAWSVRLGGGGDTQYF. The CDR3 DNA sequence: TGTGCCTGGAGTGTAAGGTTGGGGGGGGGCGGGGATACGCAGTATTTT.

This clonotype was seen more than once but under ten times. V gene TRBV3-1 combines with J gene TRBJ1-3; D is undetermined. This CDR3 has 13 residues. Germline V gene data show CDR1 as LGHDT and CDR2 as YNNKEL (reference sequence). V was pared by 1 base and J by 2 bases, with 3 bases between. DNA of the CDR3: TGTGCCAGCAGCCAAGGGGCTGGAAACACCATATATTTT. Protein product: CASSQGAGNTIYF.

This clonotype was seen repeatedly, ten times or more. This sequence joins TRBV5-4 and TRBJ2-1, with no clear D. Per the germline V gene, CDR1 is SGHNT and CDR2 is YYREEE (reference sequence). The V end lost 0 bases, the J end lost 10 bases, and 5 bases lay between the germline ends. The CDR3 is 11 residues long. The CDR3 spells CASSLEREQFF. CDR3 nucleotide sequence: TGTGCCAGCAGCTTGGAGAGGGAGCAGTTCTTC.

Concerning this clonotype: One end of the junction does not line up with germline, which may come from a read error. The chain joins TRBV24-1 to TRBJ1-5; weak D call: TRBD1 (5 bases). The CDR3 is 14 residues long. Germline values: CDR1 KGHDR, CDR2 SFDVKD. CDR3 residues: CASSPTMGEQPQHF. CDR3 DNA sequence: TGTGCCAGCAGTCCTACAATGGGGGAGCAGCCCCAGCATTTT.

CDR3 bases: TGTGCCAGCAGCCAAGGGGAGGCAGGGGGCATGGTGTTTTTT. The encoded protein is CASSQGEAGGMVFF. The chain has TRBV14 and TRBJ1-4, with 8 bases matching TRBD1. V gave up 1 base and J gave up 15 bases; unmatched junction bases: 10. The CDR3 sequence is 14 residues long. Germline V gene sequence: CDR1 SGHDN, CDR2 FVKESK.